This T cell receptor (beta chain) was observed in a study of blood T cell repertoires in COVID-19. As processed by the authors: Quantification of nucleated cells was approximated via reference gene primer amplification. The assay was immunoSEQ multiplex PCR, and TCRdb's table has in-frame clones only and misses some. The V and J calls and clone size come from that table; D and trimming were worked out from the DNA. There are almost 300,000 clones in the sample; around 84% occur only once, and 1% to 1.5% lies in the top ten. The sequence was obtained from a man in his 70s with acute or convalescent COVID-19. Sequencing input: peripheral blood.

For the CDR3, the DNA is TGTGCGAGTAGGGCGGGCGGCAGGGGATACACCGGGGAGCTGTTTTTT. Translated, it gives CASRAGGRGYTGELFF. This chain connects TRBV30 to TRBJ2-2; D possibly corresponds to TRBD1 (6 bases). The CDR3 length is 16 residues. Germline V gene lookup returns CDR1 GTSNPN and CDR2 SVGIG (reference sequence).